What follows are 18 T cell receptor beta chains derived from one specimen sequenced in a study of blood T cell repertoires in COVID-19. Assay: immunoSEQ multiplex PCR; the TCRdb copy retains only in-frame clones and omits some. The sample consists of roughly 43,000 clones, 87% of them appearing once. Material for sequencing was peripheral blood. These receptors were taken from a human donor in a cohort sampled during active COVID-19.

The chain joins TRBV11-2 to TRBJ2-5; 9 bases fit TRBD2. This CDR3 contains 16 residues. The germline CDR1 and CDR2 sequences are SGHAT and FQNNGV. V trimming: 5 bases; J trimming: 5 bases; junction bases outside the gene matches: 12. CDR3 in amino acids: CASSDSGRGGKETQYF. The CDR3 DNA reads TGTGCCAGCAGCGACTCTGGGCGGGGGGGTAAGGAGACCCAGTACTTC.

The rearrangement joins TRBV13 to TRBJ2-7; D ambiguous. This CDR3 spans 12 amino acids. CDR1 is PRHDT and CDR2 is FYEKMQ in the germline V gene (reference sequence). Deletions cut 6 bases from V and 5 bases from J, with 11 bases between. The CDR3: CASSGSRDEQYF. As DNA, the CDR3 is TGTGCCAGCAGTGGGTCCCGGGACGAGCAGTACTTC.

V and J are TRBV4-3 and TRBJ2-1; D is undetermined. Deletions cut 0 bases from V and 9 bases from J, with 15 bases between. The V gene's germline CDR1 is LGHNA and CDR2 YSLEER. The CDR3 is 15 amino acids. The CDR3 spells CASSQDYGLSTEQFF. As DNA, the CDR3 is TGCGCCAGCAGCCAAGATTATGGGCTAAGTACTGAGCAGTTCTTC.

The chain joins TRBV3-1 (or the pseudogene TRBV3-2) to TRBJ2-7, with a tentative D call TRBD2 (6 bases). The CDR3 is 17 amino acids. The V end was cut by 1 base, the J end by 0 bases, with 16 bases between. Looked up from germline, CDR1 is LGHDT and CDR2 is YNNKEL (reference sequence). The CDR3 nucleotides read TGTGCCAGCAGCCAAGGTGGGATTAGCGGATACTCCTACGAGCAGTACTTC. This translates into CASSQGGISGYSYEQYF.

The chain recombines TRBV9 with TRBJ2-2; 14 bases match TRBD2. CDR3 size: 17 residues. V shed 4 bases, J shed 8 bases, and the junction held 10 bases outside the gene matches. Germline V lookup: CDR1 SGDLS, CDR2 YYNGEE. The CDR3 nucleotides read TGTGCCAGCAGCCCTAAGGGACTAGCGGGAGTGGCGGGGGAGCTGTTTTTT. Its protein is CASSPKGLAGVAGELFF.

The chain couples TRBV5-1 to TRBJ2-7; 13 bases match TRBD2. The CDR3 sequence is 15 residues long. Unmatched junction bases numbered 2, after V lost 4 bases and J lost 1 base. Per the germline V gene, CDR1 is SGHRS and CDR2 is YFSETQ. The chain's CDR3 is CASSPGLAGSYEQYF. CDR3 coding DNA: TGCGCCAGCAGCCCGGGACTAGCGGGATCCTACGAGCAGTACTTC.

The chain employs TRBV11-2 and TRBJ2-7, with TRBD2 matching over 9 bases. V lost 5 bases, J lost 1 base, and 3 bases stayed unmatched. This CDR3 comprises 14 residues. From germline, CDR1 is SGHAT and CDR2 FQNNGV. The CDR3 DNA is TGTGCCAGCAGCCCCGCGGGGGGGTCCTACGAGCAGTACTTC. It specifies CASSPAGGSYEQYF. Supplemented by reference TRBV11-2 and TRBJ2-7, the full variable domain reads EAGVAQSPRYKIIEKRQSVAFWCNPISGHATLYWYQQILGQGPKLLIQFQNNGVVDDSQLPKDRFSAERLKGVDSTLKIQPAKLEDSAVYLCASSPAGGSYEQYFGPGTRLTVT.

The CDR3 DNA reads TGTGCCAGTAGTATAGGAGGACTAGCGACCCGACCAGCCGGGGAGCTGTTTTTT. Its translation: CASSIGGLATRPAGELFF. V and J are TRBV19 and TRBJ2-2; 9 bases map to TRBD2. V shed 1 base and J 6 bases; nucleotides not matched to a gene: 12. Germline CDR1 LNHDA, CDR2 SQIVND (reference sequence). The CDR3 has 18 residues.

The chain joins TRBV7-9 to TRBJ1-2; 7 nucleotides match TRBD1. J lost 4 bases, V lost 5 bases, and 4 bases had no gene match. The CDR3 extends over 13 amino acids. Looked up from germline, CDR1 is SEHNR and CDR2 is FQNEAQ (reference sequence). The CDR3 is CASSTDRVYGYTF. DNA of the CDR3: TGTGCCAGCAGCACCGACAGGGTCTATGGCTACACCTTC.

The rearrangement links TRBV19 to TRBJ2-2, with 10 bases aligning to TRBD1. CDR3 length: 19 residues. With V trimmed by 5 bases and J by 1 base, 13 bases remained unmatched. Germline values: CDR1 LNHDA, CDR2 SQIVND (reference sequence). The CDR3: CASSLRGQGTPLNTGELFF. In nucleotides, the CDR3 is TGTGCCAGTAGTTTAAGGGGACAGGGGACTCCTCTGAACACCGGGGAGCTGTTTTTT.

The gene calls are TRBV28 and TRBJ2-3; no definite D call. V was pared by 3 bases and J by 2 bases, with 12 bases between. There are 15 residues in the CDR3. CDR1 MDHEN and CDR2 SYDVKM come from the germline V gene. The CDR3 protein is CASSFLRGYTDTQYF. CDR3 bases: TGTGCCAGCAGTTTCCTCCGAGGTTACACAGATACGCAGTATTTT.

The chain couples TRBV3-1 (or the pseudogene TRBV3-2) to TRBJ2-7, with 8 bases aligning to TRBD2. V shed 1 base, J shed 4 bases, and the junction held 3 bases outside the gene matches. The CDR3 totals 14 residues. Germline CDR1 is LGHDT and CDR2 is YNNKEL (reference sequence). DNA for the CDR3: TGTGCCAGCAGCCAAGGTACTAGCGGTTACGAGCAGTACTTC. Residues: CASSQGTSGYEQYF.

The J gene is TRBJ1-1, the V gene TRBV4-1; D unclear. This CDR3 has 14 amino acids. The germline CDR1 and CDR2 sequences are MGHRA and YSYEKL. Trimming took 2 bases from V and 4 from J, leaving 11 bases between them. As DNA, the CDR3 is TGCGCCAGCAGCCAAATGGGAGGCGGCACTGAAGCTTTCTTT. Its translation: CASSQMGGGTEAFF.

The genes are TRBV27 and TRBJ2-7; perhaps TRBD1 as D (8 bases). The CDR3 is made up of 13 amino acids. V lost 8 bases, J lost 1 base, and 12 bases lay in between. Germline values: CDR1 MNHEY, CDR2 SMNVEV (reference sequence). CDR3 coding DNA: TGTGCCAGCGGACAGGGAGGGTCCTACGAGCAGTACTTC. Its protein product is CASGQGGSYEQYF.

The CDR3 is CAISENEHVQHF. The DNA for the CDR3 is TGTGCCATCAGTGAGAACGAACATGTTCAGCATTTT. This chain links TRBV10-3 with TRBJ1-5; D not certain. This CDR3 is built from 12 residues. The V end lost 2 bases, the J end lost 13 bases, and 12 bases lay between the germline ends. Germline CDR1 reads ENHRY; CDR2 reads SYGVKD.

The chain combines TRBV13 with TRBJ2-7; D might be TRBD1 (5 bases). Germline V gives CDR1 PRHDT, CDR2 FYEKMQ (reference sequence). V was shortened by 2 bases and J by 6 bases, with 11 bases between the two germline ends. This CDR3 has 13 residues. CDR3 bases: TGTGCCAGCAGCTTATCAGGGTTGTCCGAGCAGTACTTC. Residues: CASSLSGLSEQYF.

The CDR3 DNA follows: TGCGCCAGCAGCTTGGCCCGCACAGCCAACTATGGCTACACCTTC. It yields the protein CASSLARTANYGYTF. This chain joins TRBV5-1 and TRBJ1-2; D is unclear. The CDR3 sequence is 15 residues long. V was trimmed by 0 bases and J by 2 bases, leaving 11 bases between them. Germline assignment: CDR1 SGHRS and CDR2 YFSETQ.

A note on this clone: The same CDR3 is also encoded by other DNA sequences in this sample. The CDR3 coding sequence is TGTGCCAGCTCACCAGACAGTACCTACGAGCAGTACTTC. This codes for CASSPDSTYEQYF. The V call is TRBV18, the J call TRBJ2-7; D is perhaps TRBD1 (5 bases). Germline CDR1 reads KGHSH; CDR2 reads LQKENI. The CDR3 length is 13 residues. V was pared by 2 bases and J by 2 bases, with 7 bases between. Combining the CDR3 with reference TRBV18 and TRBJ2-7 gives the whole variable domain NAGVMQNPRHLVRRRGQEARLRCSPMKGHSHVYWYRQLPEEGLKFMVYLQKENIIDESGMPKERFSAEFPKEGPSILRIQQVVRGDSAAYFCASSPDSTYEQYFGPGTRLTVT.